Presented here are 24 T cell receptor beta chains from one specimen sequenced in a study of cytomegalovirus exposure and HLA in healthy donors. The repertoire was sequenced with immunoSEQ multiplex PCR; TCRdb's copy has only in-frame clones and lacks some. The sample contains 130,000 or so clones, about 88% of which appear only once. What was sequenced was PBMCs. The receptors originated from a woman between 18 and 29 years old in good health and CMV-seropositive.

The CDR3 protein is CASTRGQGGLSEKLFF. CDR3 DNA sequence: TGTGCCAGCACCAGAGGACAGGGTGGATTGAGTGAAAAACTGTTTTTT. V and J are TRBV2 and TRBJ1-4; 8 nucleotides match TRBD1. Germline V gene sequence: CDR1 SNHLY, CDR2 FYNNEI. V lost 7 bases, J lost 7 bases, and 14 bases stayed unmatched. CDR3 length: 16 amino acids.

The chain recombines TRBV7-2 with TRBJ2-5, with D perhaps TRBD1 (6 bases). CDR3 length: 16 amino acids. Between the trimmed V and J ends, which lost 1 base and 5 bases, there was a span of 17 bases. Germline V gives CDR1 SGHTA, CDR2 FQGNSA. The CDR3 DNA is TGTGCCAGCAGCTTAGTCCGAGGACAGTTGAGGGAGACCCAGTACTTC. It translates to CASSLVRGQLRETQYF.

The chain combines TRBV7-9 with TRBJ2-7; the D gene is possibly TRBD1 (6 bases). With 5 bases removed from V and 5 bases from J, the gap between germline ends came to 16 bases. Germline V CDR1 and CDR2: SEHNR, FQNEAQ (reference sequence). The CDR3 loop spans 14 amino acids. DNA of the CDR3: TGTGCCAGCAGCCCCCGCAGGGGAGAGAACGAGCAGTACTTC. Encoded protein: CASSPRRGENEQYF.

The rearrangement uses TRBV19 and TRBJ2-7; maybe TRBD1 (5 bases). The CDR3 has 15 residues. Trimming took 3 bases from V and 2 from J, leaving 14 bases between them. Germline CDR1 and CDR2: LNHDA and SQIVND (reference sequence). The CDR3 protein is CASSMVDSEAYEQYF. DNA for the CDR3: TGTGCCAGTAGTATGGTCGACAGCGAGGCCTACGAGCAGTACTTC.

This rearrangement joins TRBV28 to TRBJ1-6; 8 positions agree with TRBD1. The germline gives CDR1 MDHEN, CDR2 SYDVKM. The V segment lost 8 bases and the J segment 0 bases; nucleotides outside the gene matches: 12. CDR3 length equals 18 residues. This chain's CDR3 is CASLSGQGLSSYNSPLHF. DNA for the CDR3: TGTGCCAGCCTAAGCGGACAGGGCCTAAGCTCCTATAATTCACCCCTCCACTTT.

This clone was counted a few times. The CDR3 loop reads CASTYLSTDTQYF. CDR3 DNA sequence: TGTGCCAGCACCTATCTGAGCACAGATACGCAGTATTTT. The chain couples TRBV6-6 to TRBJ2-3; D not certain. The CDR3 runs 13 residues. V was trimmed by 7 bases and J by 0 bases, leaving 8 bases between them. Germline CDR1 is MNHNY and CDR2 is SVGAGI (reference sequence).

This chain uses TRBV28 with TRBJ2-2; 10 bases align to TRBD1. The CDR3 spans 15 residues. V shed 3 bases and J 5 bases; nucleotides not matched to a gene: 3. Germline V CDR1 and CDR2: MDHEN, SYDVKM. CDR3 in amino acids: CASSLGDRGTGELFF. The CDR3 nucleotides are TGTGCCAGCAGTTTGGGGGACAGGGGAACCGGGGAGCTGTTTTTT.

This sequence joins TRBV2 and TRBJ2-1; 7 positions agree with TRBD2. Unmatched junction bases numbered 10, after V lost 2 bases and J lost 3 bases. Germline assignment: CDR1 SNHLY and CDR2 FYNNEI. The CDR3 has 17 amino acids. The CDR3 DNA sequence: TGTGCCAGCAGTGAAATTTTATTTGGGGGGGGCTACAATGAGCAGTTCTTC. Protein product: CASSEILFGGGYNEQFF.

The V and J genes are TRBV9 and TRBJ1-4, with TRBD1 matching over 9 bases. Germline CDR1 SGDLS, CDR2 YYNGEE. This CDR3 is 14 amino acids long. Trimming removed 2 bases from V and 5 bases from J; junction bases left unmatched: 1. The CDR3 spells CASSVGTGNEKLFF. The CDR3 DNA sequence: TGTGCCAGCAGCGTGGGGACAGGGAATGAAAAACTGTTTTTT.

CDR3 DNA: TGTGCCAGCAGTACCGATAGATTGGGGCTGAACAATGAGCAGTTCTTC. Its protein product is CASSTDRLGLNNEQFF. This chain uses TRBV7-6 with TRBJ2-1; the D gene is possibly TRBD1 (5 bases). The CDR3 extends over 16 amino acids. Trimming stripped 6 bases from V and 5 bases from J, with 20 bases between. Germline loops: CDR1 SGHVS, CDR2 FNYEAQ.

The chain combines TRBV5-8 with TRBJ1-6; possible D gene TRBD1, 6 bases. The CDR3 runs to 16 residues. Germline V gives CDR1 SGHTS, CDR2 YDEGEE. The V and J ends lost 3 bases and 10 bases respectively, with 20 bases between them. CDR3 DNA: TGTGCCAGCAGCTCGACCGACTGGGGGACAATCTCACCCCTCCACTTT. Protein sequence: CASSSTDWGTISPLHF.

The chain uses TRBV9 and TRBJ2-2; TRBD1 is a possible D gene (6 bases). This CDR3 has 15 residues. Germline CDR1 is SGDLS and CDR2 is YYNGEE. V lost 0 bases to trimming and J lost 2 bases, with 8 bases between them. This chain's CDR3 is CASSVVTGNTGELFF. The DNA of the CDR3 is TGTGCCAGCAGCGTAGTGACAGGAAACACCGGGGAGCTGTTTTTT.

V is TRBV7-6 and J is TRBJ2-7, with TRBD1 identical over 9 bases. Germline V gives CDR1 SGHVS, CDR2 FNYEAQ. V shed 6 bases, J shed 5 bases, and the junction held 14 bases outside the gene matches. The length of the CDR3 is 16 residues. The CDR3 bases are TGTGCCAGCAGTTCGTACCGGGACAGGGTCTTCCACGAGCAGTACTTC. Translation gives CASSSYRDRVFHEQYF. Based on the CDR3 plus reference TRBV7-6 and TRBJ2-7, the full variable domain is GAGVSQSPRYKVTKRGQDVALRCDPISGHVSLYWYRQALGQGPEFLTYFNYEAQQDKSGLPNDRFSAERPEGSISTLTIQRTEQRDSAMYRCASSSYRDRVFHEQYFGPGTRLTVT.

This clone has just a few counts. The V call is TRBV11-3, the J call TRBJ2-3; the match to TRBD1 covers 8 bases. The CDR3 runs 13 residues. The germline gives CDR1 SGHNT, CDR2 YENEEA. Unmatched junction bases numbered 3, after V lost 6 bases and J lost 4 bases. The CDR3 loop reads CASSRTGSDTQYF. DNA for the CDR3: TGTGCCAGCAGTCGGACAGGGTCAGATACGCAGTATTTT. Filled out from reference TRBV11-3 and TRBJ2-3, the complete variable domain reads EAGVVQSPRYKIIEKKQPVAFWCNPISGHNTLYWYLQNLGQGPELLIRYENEEAVDDSQLPKDRFSAERLKGVDSTLKIQPAELGDSAVYLCASSRTGSDTQYFGPGTRLTVL.

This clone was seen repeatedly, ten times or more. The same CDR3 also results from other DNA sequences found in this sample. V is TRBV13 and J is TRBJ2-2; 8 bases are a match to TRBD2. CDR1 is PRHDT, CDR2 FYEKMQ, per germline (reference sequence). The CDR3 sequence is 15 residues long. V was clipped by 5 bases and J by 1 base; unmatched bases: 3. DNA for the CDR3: TGTGCCAGCAGCCCCGCGGGGGGGAACACCGGGGAGCTGTTTTTT. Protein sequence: CASSPAGGNTGELFF.

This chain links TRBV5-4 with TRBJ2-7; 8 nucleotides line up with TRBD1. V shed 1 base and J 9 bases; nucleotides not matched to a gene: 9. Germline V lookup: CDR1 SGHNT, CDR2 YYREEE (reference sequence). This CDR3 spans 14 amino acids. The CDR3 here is CASSLPQGAGGQYF. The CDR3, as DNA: TGTGCCAGCAGCTTGCCCCAGGGGGCCGGCGGGCAGTACTTC. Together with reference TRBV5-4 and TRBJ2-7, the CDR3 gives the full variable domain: ETGVTQSPTHLIKTRGQQVTLRCSSQSGHNTVSWYQQALGQGPQFIFQYYREEENGRGNFPPRFSGLQFPNYSSELNVNALELDDSALYLCASSLPQGAGGQYFGPGTRLTVT.

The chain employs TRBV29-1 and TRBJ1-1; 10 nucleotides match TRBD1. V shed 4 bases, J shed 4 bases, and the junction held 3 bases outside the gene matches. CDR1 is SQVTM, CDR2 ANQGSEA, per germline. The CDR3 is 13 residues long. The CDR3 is CSVAGQGTTEAFF. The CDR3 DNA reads TGCAGCGTTGCGGGACAGGGGACCACTGAAGCTTTCTTT. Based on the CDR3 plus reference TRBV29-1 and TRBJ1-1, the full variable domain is SAVISQKPSRDICQRGTSLTIQCQVDSQVTMMFWYRQQPGQSLTLIATANQGSEATYESGFVIDKFPISRPNLTFSTLTVSNMSPEDSSIYLCSVAGQGTTEAFFGQGTRLTVV.

The chain's CDR3 is CASSQGLAGARETQYF. The CDR3 nucleotides are TGTGCCAGCAGCCAGGGACTAGCGGGGGCTCGAGAGACCCAGTACTTC. The rearrangement uses TRBV4-2 and TRBJ2-5; 14 nucleotides align to TRBD2. Germline lookup yields CDR1 LGHNA and CDR2 YNFKEQ. The CDR3 covers 16 residues. V gave up 3 bases and J gave up 4 bases; unmatched junction bases: 4.

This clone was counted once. DNA for the CDR3: TGCGCCAGCAGCCAAGACCCGTCCCCGAACACCGGGGAGCTGTTTTTT. Protein sequence: CASSQDPSPNTGELFF. This chain joins TRBV4-3 and TRBJ2-2; D gene uncertain. This CDR3 has 16 residues. Per germline, CDR1 LGHNA and CDR2 YSLEER. With 0 bases removed from V and 0 bases from J, the gap between germline ends came to 8 bases.

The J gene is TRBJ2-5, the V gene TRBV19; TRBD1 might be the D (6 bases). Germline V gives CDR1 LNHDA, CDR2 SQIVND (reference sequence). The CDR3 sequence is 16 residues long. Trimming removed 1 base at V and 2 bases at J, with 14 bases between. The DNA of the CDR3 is TGTGCCAGTAGTATAGTCTCTGCCAGGGGACAAGAGACCCAGTACTTC. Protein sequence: CASSIVSARGQETQYF.

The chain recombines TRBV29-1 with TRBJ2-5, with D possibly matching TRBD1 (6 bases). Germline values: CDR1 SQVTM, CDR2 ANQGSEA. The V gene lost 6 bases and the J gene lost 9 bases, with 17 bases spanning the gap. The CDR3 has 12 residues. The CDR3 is CSVHTVGGAQYF. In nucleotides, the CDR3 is TGCAGCGTCCACACTGTAGGGGGAGCCCAGTACTTC.

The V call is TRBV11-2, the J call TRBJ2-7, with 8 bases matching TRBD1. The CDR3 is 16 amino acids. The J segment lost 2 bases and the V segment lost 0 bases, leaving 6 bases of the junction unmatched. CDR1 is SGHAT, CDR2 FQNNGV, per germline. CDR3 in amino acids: CASSLDLTGGPYEQYF. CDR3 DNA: TGTGCCAGCAGCTTAGATCTTACAGGGGGACCCTACGAGCAGTACTTC.

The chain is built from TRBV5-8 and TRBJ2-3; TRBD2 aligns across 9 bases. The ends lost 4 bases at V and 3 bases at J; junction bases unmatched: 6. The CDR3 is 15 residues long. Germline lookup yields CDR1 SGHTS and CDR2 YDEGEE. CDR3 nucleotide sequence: TGTGCCAGCAGCCAGAGGGCGGGGGGGACAGATACGCAGTATTTT. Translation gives CASSQRAGGTDTQYF.

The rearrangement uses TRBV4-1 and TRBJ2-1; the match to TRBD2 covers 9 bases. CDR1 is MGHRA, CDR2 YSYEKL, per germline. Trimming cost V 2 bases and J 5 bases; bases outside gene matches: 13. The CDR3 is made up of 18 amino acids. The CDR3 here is CASSQRDRRGGMNNEQFF. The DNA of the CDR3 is TGCGCCAGCAGCCAAAGGGATAGGCGGGGGGGCATGAACAATGAGCAGTTCTTC.